The next 18 T cell receptor beta chains were all read from a single sample in a study of radiotherapy plus CTLA-4 blockade in lung cancer. Produced via immunoSEQ multiplex PCR; TCRdb's table is partial and in-frame only. The table records over 35,000 clones, roughly four fifths of them present only once. The sequencing used peripheral blood, collected from a patient treated with radiotherapy plus ipilimumab. These receptors all come from a human donor with non-small cell lung cancer whose response to radiotherapy plus ipilimumab could not be evaluated.

The table lists this clone with a count of one. The chain combines TRBV5-4 with TRBJ2-1, with 7 bases aligning to TRBD1. This CDR3 spans 15 amino acids. Germline V CDR1 and CDR2: SGHNT, YYREEE (reference sequence). The J segment lost 1 base and the V segment lost 4 bases, leaving 5 bases of the junction unmatched. This chain's CDR3 is CASSKGAVSYNEQFF. In nucleotides, the CDR3 is TGTGCCAGCAGCAAGGGGGCTGTGTCCTACAATGAGCAGTTCTTC.

The V call is TRBV10-2, the J call TRBJ2-7; 9 bases fit TRBD1. CDR3 size: 15 residues. J was trimmed by 6 bases and V by 6 bases; bases with no gene match: 12. The germline V gene has CDR1 WSHSY and CDR2 SAAADI. The CDR3 DNA sequence: TGCGCCAGCAGCCCTCTGCGGGACAGGGTAATCGAGCAGTACTTC. Amino acids: CASSPLRDRVIEQYF.

The gene calls are TRBV9 and TRBJ2-3; 9 bases align to TRBD2. The V gene end was trimmed by 0 bases and the J gene end by 6 bases; junction bases not matched to a gene: 8. Germline values: CDR1 SGDLS, CDR2 YYNGEE. The length of the CDR3 is 16 residues. As DNA, the CDR3 is TGTGCCAGCAGCGTAGAACTAGCGGGTAGCGTTGATACGCAGTATTTT. This translates into CASSVELAGSVDTQYF.

The rearrangement joins TRBV6-1 to TRBJ2-2; 10 positions agree with TRBD1. This CDR3 has 13 residues. Germline V CDR1 and CDR2: MNHNS, SASEGT. The ends lost 6 bases at V and 6 bases at J; junction bases unmatched: 1. The CDR3 region has the DNA TGTGCCAGCAGAGGACAGGGGGCCGGGGAGCTGTTTTTT. It specifies CASRGQGAGELFF.

The rearrangement joins TRBV6-5 to TRBJ1-1; 7 nucleotides agree with TRBD1. This CDR3 is built from 14 residues. The V segment lost 0 bases and the J segment 7 bases; nucleotides outside the gene matches: 5. CDR1 MNHEY and CDR2 SVGAGI come from the germline V gene. The CDR3 sequence: CASSYSGRQGEAFF. In DNA form, the CDR3 reads TGTGCCAGCAGTTACTCGGGGCGACAGGGTGAAGCTTTCTTT.

In its sample, this clone was seen once. The chain combines TRBV23-1 with TRBJ1-1; no clear D. TRBV23-1 is annotated as an ORF whose role is uncertain. The V and J ends lost 4 bases and 7 bases respectively, with 10 bases between them. The length of the CDR3 is 12 residues. This chain's CDR3 is CASSLLVDEAFF. CDR3 in DNA: TGCGCCAGCAGTCTGTTGGTAGATGAAGCTTTCTTT.

In this sample, this clone turned up once. The chain is built from TRBV2 and TRBJ2-1; TRBD2 aligns across 13 bases. The V and J ends lost 4 bases and 9 bases, in that order; junction bases with no gene match: 3. The CDR3 length is 14 residues. Germline CDR1 is SNHLY and CDR2 is FYNNEI. CDR3 coding DNA: TGTGCCAGCAGTGGGACTAGCGGGGGTGCTGAGCAGTTCTTC. This encodes CASSGTSGGAEQFF.

This clone is labeled medium-sized (0.01 to 0.1%). The rearrangement uses TRBV7-9 and TRBJ1-1, with D unresolved. V was shortened by 11 bases and J by 7 bases, with 8 bases between the two germline ends. Per germline, CDR1 SEHNR and CDR2 FQNEAQ (reference sequence). CDR3 length: 9 amino acids. The DNA for the CDR3 is TGTGCCGAGGAGAGTGAAGCTTTCTTT. This sequence encodes CAEESEAFF.

The J gene is TRBJ2-1, the V gene TRBV19, with TRBD2 matching 11 bases. The trim removed 7 bases at V and 7 bases at J, leaving 27 bases unmatched. This CDR3 region has 21 residues. From germline, CDR1 is LNHDA and CDR2 SQIVND (reference sequence). The CDR3 here is CASKGPQPKQLAGDLRNEQFF. The CDR3 region has the DNA TGTGCCAGTAAGGGACCCCAACCGAAGCAACTAGCGGGAGATTTGAGGAATGAGCAGTTCTTC.

The J gene is TRBJ1-5, the V gene TRBV9; 9 positions agree with TRBD1. The CDR3 has 16 amino acids. J lost 6 bases, V lost 5 bases, and 12 bases had no gene match. CDR1 and CDR2 from the germline V gene are SGDLS and YYNGEE. The CDR3 DNA is TGTGCCAGCAGTCAGTTCCCGGGACAGGGAGTTCAGCCCCAGCATTTT. Protein sequence: CASSQFPGQGVQPQHF.

This chain connects TRBV5-1 to TRBJ1-2, with 8 bases identical to TRBD1. Losses at the gene ends were 2 bases for V and 4 bases for J; bases not matched to a gene: 10. This CDR3 is built from 16 residues. Germline V CDR1 and CDR2: SGHRS, YFSETQ. In DNA, the CDR3 is TGCGCCAGCAGCTTTACCGGGACAGGCCGGAGCTATGGCTACACCTTC. Protein: CASSFTGTGRSYGYTF. The complete variable domain, with remaining parts taken from reference TRBV5-1 and TRBJ1-2, reads KAGVTQTPRYLIKTRGQQVTLSCSPISGHRSVSWYQQTPGQGLQFLFEYFSETQRNKGNFPGRFSGRQFSNSRSEMNVSTLELGDSALYLCASSFTGTGRSYGYTFGSGTRLTVV.

The V call is TRBV7-2, the J call TRBJ2-3, with D perhaps TRBD2 (6 bases). Germline assignment: CDR1 SGHTA and CDR2 FQGNSA. The CDR3 is made up of 14 amino acids. V lost 4 bases to trimming and J lost 0 bases, with 8 bases between them. The CDR3 coding sequence is TGTGCCAGCAGCTGGGGGAGGAGCACAGATACGCAGTATTTT. The encoded protein is CASSWGRSTDTQYF.

The chain has TRBV5-4 and TRBJ2-5; perhaps TRBD2 as D (6 bases). The CDR3 is 15 residues long. CDR1 is SGHNT and CDR2 is YYREEE in the germline V gene (reference sequence). Trimming shortened V by 4 bases and J by 2 bases, and 15 bases separated the two germline ends. In DNA, the CDR3 is TGTGCCAGCAGCGCCGCGCTAGCGACACAAGAGACCCAGTACTTC. As protein: CASSAALATQETQYF.

The rearrangement links TRBV7-2 to TRBJ2-1, with D possibly matching TRBD2 (6 bases). Germline V gene data show CDR1 as SGHTA and CDR2 as FQGNSA. V was clipped by 5 bases and J by 0 bases, with 8 bases between them. CDR3 size: 14 residues. This CDR3 is CASSTSSSYNEQFF. CDR3 nucleotide sequence: TGTGCCAGCAGCACTAGCAGCTCCTACAATGAGCAGTTCTTC.

This rearrangement joins TRBV29-1 to TRBJ2-3; 7 bases fit TRBD1. The germline V gene encodes CDR1 SQVTM and CDR2 ANQGSEA. The CDR3 spans 12 residues. The trim removed 8 bases at V and 4 bases at J, leaving 6 bases unmatched. The CDR3: CSHKGGADTQYF. The CDR3 bases are TGCAGCCACAAAGGGGGCGCAGATACGCAGTATTTT.

This clone was observed a few times. This chain connects TRBV4-1 to TRBJ2-7; TRBD2 aligns across 7 bases. Germline values: CDR1 MGHRA, CDR2 YSYEKL. This CDR3 is built from 16 residues. With 1 base clipped from V and 2 bases from J, the junction kept 8 bases outside the gene matches. The CDR3 loop is CASSQVFWEGTYEQYF. The CDR3 coding sequence is TGCGCCAGCAGCCAAGTTTTTTGGGAGGGTACCTACGAGCAGTACTTC.

V and J are TRBV6-1 and TRBJ2-1; TRBD1 matches 8 bases. The CDR3 sequence is 15 residues long. Germline CDR1 and CDR2: MNHNS and SASEGT. V lost 8 bases to trimming and J lost 2 bases; unmatched junction nucleotides: 8. The CDR3 nucleotides are TGTGCCAGCGAAAAATCAGGGGGCGCCTACAATGAGCAGTTCTTC. This sequence encodes CASEKSGGAYNEQFF.

V and J are TRBV2 and TRBJ1-4; 10 nucleotides line up with TRBD1. Germline V gene data show CDR1 as SNHLY and CDR2 as FYNNEI. The CDR3 length is 16 residues. V lost 8 bases to trimming and J lost 7 bases; unmatched junction nucleotides: 13. This CDR3 is CASRRQGAIWTEKLFF. As DNA, the CDR3 is TGTGCCAGCCGCCGACAGGGGGCGATCTGGACTGAAAAACTGTTTTTT.